A single sample is the source of the 31 T cell receptor beta chains below, sequenced in a study of blood T cell repertoires in COVID-19. Measured with immunoSEQ multiplex PCR; TCRdb has only the in-frame clones, and not every one. The sample includes 250,000 or so clones, more than 75% of them seen just once. Sequencing was carried out using peripheral blood. All receptors come from a man aged 35 to 55 with active or convalescent COVID-19.

On this clone itself: This sample includes further DNA sequences coding for the same CDR3. The chain combines TRBV27 with TRBJ1-5; no definite D call. CDR1 and CDR2 (germline): MNHEY, SMNVEV (reference sequence). Deletions cut 0 bases from V and 4 bases from J, with 4 bases between. CDR3 length equals 13 residues. The CDR3 is CASSLSRNQPQHF. The CDR3 region has the DNA TGTGCCAGCAGTTTATCTAGAAATCAGCCCCAGCATTTT.

The rearrangement joins TRBV20-1 to TRBJ2-5; TRBD1 aligns across 8 bases. The CDR3 is 13 amino acids. The germline V gene encodes CDR1 DFQATT and CDR2 SNEGSKA (reference sequence). The V segment lost 3 bases and the J segment 5 bases; nucleotides outside the gene matches: 5. The CDR3 reads CSASRQGRETQYF. CDR3 DNA sequence: TGCAGTGCTAGTAGACAGGGGAGGGAGACCCAGTACTTC.

This sequence joins TRBV5-1 and TRBJ2-7; 9 bases align to TRBD1. Germline lookup yields CDR1 SGHRS and CDR2 YFSETQ. This CDR3 has 14 amino acids. J gave up 5 bases and V 2 bases, and 5 bases lay outside the gene matches. As DNA, the CDR3 is TGCGCCAGCAGCTTACAGGGGGCTCAAGACGAGCAGTACTTC. It specifies CASSLQGAQDEQYF.

The gene calls are TRBV5-1 and TRBJ2-7, with 9 positions matching TRBD2. The CDR3 spans 16 residues. V dropped 1 base and J dropped 6; count of bases not matched to a gene: 11. Germline CDR1 and CDR2: SGHRS and YFSETQ. The CDR3 nucleotides read TGCGCCAGCAGCTTGCCCCGGGGCGGGAGGGCCCTCGAGCAGTACTTC. It is translated as CASSLPRGGRALEQYF.

The chain has TRBV6-5 and TRBJ1-2, with TRBD1 matching over 9 bases. Germline CDR1 is MNHEY and CDR2 is SVGAGI. J was trimmed by 10 bases and V by 6 bases; bases with no gene match: 12. The CDR3 consists of 14 residues. The CDR3 reads CASSLTGGQYNYTF. In DNA form, the CDR3 reads TGTGCCAGCAGCTTAACAGGGGGCCAGTATAACTACACCTTC.

V and J are TRBV5-4 and TRBJ1-4; the D gene is possibly TRBD1 (5 bases). The CDR3 runs to 15 residues. V was cut by 4 bases and J by 8 bases, with 18 bases left in between. In germline, CDR1 is SGHNT, CDR2 YYREEE (reference sequence). DNA for the CDR3: TGTGCCAGCAGCCCCCGGGGGGGGTGTGAGGAAAAACTGTTTTTT. Residues: CASSPRGGCEEKLFF.

The chain joins TRBV6-5 to TRBJ1-5; D call uncertain. CDR1 and CDR2 from the germline V gene are MNHEY and SVGAGI. There are 14 residues in the CDR3. V dropped 4 bases and J dropped 0 bases, with 7 bases sitting between them. CDR3 sequence reads: CASSWQYSNQPQHF. Written as DNA, the CDR3 is TGTGCCAGCAGTTGGCAATATAGCAATCAGCCCCAGCATTTT.

This rearrangement joins TRBV11-3 to TRBJ2-1; TRBD2 aligns across 10 bases. The CDR3 is made up of 16 amino acids. Germline V gene lookup returns CDR1 SGHNT and CDR2 YENEEA. The junction had 10 bases not matched to a gene; V was cut back by 1 base and J by 10 bases. The CDR3: CASSLGGLAGVGEQFF. DNA of the CDR3: TGTGCCAGCAGCTTAGGGGGCCTAGCGGGAGTCGGGGAGCAGTTCTTC.

This chain links TRBV3-1 (or the pseudogene TRBV3-2) with TRBJ1-2; D is possibly TRBD1 (5 bases). The CDR3 contains 13 residues. Germline V lookup: CDR1 LGHDT, CDR2 YNNKEL (reference sequence). V lost 2 bases and J lost 7, with 11 bases in between. The CDR3: CASSQQVGGGYTF. DNA for the CDR3: TGTGCCAGCAGCCAACAGGTGGGGGGTGGCTACACCTTC.

The chain joins TRBV5-6 to TRBJ1-1, with TRBD1 matching 9 bases. Losses at the gene ends were 10 bases for V and 5 bases for J; bases not matched to a gene: 9. CDR1 and CDR2 from the germline V gene are SGHDT and YYEEEE. This CDR3 contains 13 residues. The CDR3 DNA reads TGTGCCGTACAGGGGGCACCAGGGACTGAAGCTTTCTTT. It is translated as CAVQGAPGTEAFF.

The V and J genes are TRBV29-1 and TRBJ2-1, with unresolved D. This CDR3 spans 13 amino acids. Germline V gene sequence: CDR1 SQVTM, CDR2 ANQGSEA. The V and J ends lost 7 bases and 3 bases respectively, with 13 bases between them. CDR3 sequence reads: CSAATGGYNEQFF. The DNA of the CDR3 is TGCAGCGCCGCGACGGGTGGCTACAATGAGCAGTTCTTC.

Comments on this clone: This sample also contains other DNA sequences that code for the same CDR3. The genes are TRBV11-3 and TRBJ2-7, with D possibly TRBD2 on 5 matching bases. The CDR3 consists of 14 residues. Germline CDR1 is SGHNT and CDR2 is YENEEA. The ends were cut back, 5 bases at V and 7 bases at J, with 18 bases in the middle. CDR3 sequence (DNA): TGTGCCAGCAGCCCGCTGAGTACTAGGAGAGAGCAGTACTTC. It translates to CASSPLSTRREQYF.

The V call is TRBV4-1, the J call TRBJ2-2, with D maybe TRBD2 (5 bases). The V end lost 1 base, the J end lost 5 bases, and 17 bases lay between the germline ends. CDR3 length: 17 amino acids. Germline-derived CDR1 and CDR2 are MGHRA and YSYEKL. CDR3 nucleotide sequence: TGCGCCAGCAGCCAAGTCATGCTAGCACGCGAAACCGGGGAGCTGTTTTTT. Translated, it gives CASSQVMLARETGELFF.

The chain carries TRBV24-1 and TRBJ2-7, with TRBD1 matching 7 bases. The CDR3 extends over 13 amino acids. Per germline, CDR1 KGHDR and CDR2 SFDVKD. V lost 9 bases to trimming and J lost 1 base; unmatched junction nucleotides: 5. The CDR3 DNA is TGTGCCACCTTCGGGGACAGATCCTACGAGCAGTACTTC. As protein: CATFGDRSYEQYF.

CDR3 loop: CASSKVRGGRTGIFTEAFF. CDR3 sequence (DNA): TGTGCCAGCAGCAAAGTGCGTGGGGGAAGGACAGGGATCTTCACTGAAGCTTTCTTT. This sequence joins TRBV21-1 and TRBJ1-1; TRBD1 reflects the table's D call only, with no check against the DNA. TRBV21-1 is described as a pseudogene. The CDR3 contains 19 residues.

Only one count was recorded for this clone. The rearrangement links TRBV14 to TRBJ2-1; 9 bases are a match to TRBD2. Germline V gene sequence: CDR1 SGHDN, CDR2 FVKESK. V was pared by 1 base and J by 4 bases, with 5 bases of the junction left unmatched. This CDR3 is 16 amino acids long. Here the CDR3 reads CASSQGLTSGYNEQFF. The CDR3 region has the DNA TGTGCCAGCAGCCAAGGATTGACTAGCGGTTACAATGAGCAGTTCTTC.

The chain combines TRBV6-5 with TRBJ2-7; 9 bases agree with TRBD2. The V gene's germline CDR1 is MNHEY and CDR2 SVGAGI. J lost 0 bases, V lost 10 bases, and 4 bases had no gene match. CDR3 length equals 13 residues. CDR3 nucleotides: TGTGCCACCTGGACTAGCGACTCCTACGAGCAGTACTTC. This gives the protein CATWTSDSYEQYF.

V gene TRBV19 combines with J gene TRBJ2-7, with 14 bases matching TRBD2. The CDR3 spans 18 residues. From germline, CDR1 is LNHDA and CDR2 SQIVND (reference sequence). With 3 bases clipped from V and 3 bases from J, the junction kept 10 bases outside the gene matches. The CDR3 DNA reads TGTGCCAGTAGTATGGGGACTAGCGGGAGTGGGTGGTACTACGAGCAGTACTTC. Translating gives CASSMGTSGSGWYYEQYF. The full variable domain, rest sourced from reference TRBV19 and TRBJ2-7, is DGGITQSPKYLFRKEGQNVTLSCEQNLNHDAMYWYRQDPGQGLRLIYYSQIVNDFQKGDIAEGYSVSREKKESFPLTVTSAQKNPTAFYLCASSMGTSGSGWYYEQYFGPGTRLTVT.

The J gene is TRBJ2-5, the V gene TRBV11-1, with unresolved D. V shed 1 base and J shed 1 base, with 7 bases lying between them. Germline CDR1 and CDR2: SGHAT and FQDESV (reference sequence). The CDR3 sequence is 14 residues long. This chain's CDR3 is CASSLGPSQETQYF. The CDR3 DNA is TGTGCCAGCAGCTTAGGTCCATCCCAAGAGACCCAGTACTTC.

This chain links TRBV5-1 with TRBJ1-4, with D hard to call. CDR1 and CDR2 from the germline V gene are SGHRS and YFSETQ. The germline V and J ends were trimmed by 0 bases and 8 bases, with 14 bases remaining between them. This CDR3 is 15 amino acids long. The CDR3 nucleotides read TGCGCCAGCAGCTTGGTCGGGGAAGTAGGAGAAAAACTGTTTTTT. This encodes CASSLVGEVGEKLFF.

The rearrangement uses TRBV30 and TRBJ1-6, with D tentatively TRBD1 (5 bases). The CDR3 is made up of 14 amino acids. Trimming removed 3 bases from V and 7 bases from J, with 13 bases in between. Germline CDR1 and CDR2: GTSNPN and SVGIG (reference sequence). The CDR3 region is CAWSKAGWNSPLHF. The CDR3 nucleotides are TGTGCCTGGAGCAAGGCAGGGTGGAATTCACCCCTCCACTTT.

This clone appeared once. The chain employs TRBV28 and TRBJ2-3, with 8 nucleotides matching TRBD2. Germline CDR1 and CDR2: MDHEN and SYDVKM. The length of the CDR3 is 14 residues. With 7 bases clipped from V and 5 bases from J, the junction kept 8 bases outside the gene matches. CDR3 in amino acids: CASTFGGEIDTQYF. The CDR3 DNA reads TGTGCCAGCACCTTCGGGGGGGAAATAGATACGCAGTATTTT.

This chain connects TRBV2 to TRBJ1-2; D not certain. In germline, CDR1 is SNHLY, CDR2 FYNNEI. V was cut by 6 bases and J by 4 bases, with 18 bases left in between. The CDR3 length is 15 residues. In DNA form, the CDR3 reads TGTGCCAGCAGCGCCCTCGGTGCTGCCGCCTATGGCTACACCTTC. Protein: CASSALGAAAYGYTF.

V is TRBV25-1 and J is TRBJ1-2, with D tentatively TRBD1 (5 bases). Per the germline V gene, CDR1 is MGHDK and CDR2 is SYGVNS. This CDR3 region has 13 residues. V was cut by 4 bases and J by 8 bases, with 14 bases left in between. The CDR3 DNA follows: TGTGCCAGCAGTGGAAGGAGGGGCTGGGGCTACACCTTC. Translated: CASSGRRGWGYTF.

This chain links TRBV7-3 with TRBJ2-2, with 7 bases lining up with TRBD1. Germline CDR1 and CDR2: SGHTA and FQGTGA. The CDR3 extends over 15 amino acids. The V and J ends lost 5 bases and 1 base, in that order; junction bases with no gene match: 4. The CDR3 sequence: CASSLRTGNTGELFF. In nucleotides, the CDR3 is TGTGCCAGCAGCCTGCGGACAGGGAACACCGGGGAGCTGTTTTTT.

The DNA of the CDR3 is TGTGCCAGCAGTTTAAGCCAGGGGACTTCACCCCTCCACTTT. Translation: CASSLSQGTSPLHF. The chain carries TRBV28 and TRBJ1-6; D might be TRBD1 (6 bases). Per germline, CDR1 MDHEN and CDR2 SYDVKM. There are 14 residues in the CDR3. V lost 2 bases to trimming and J lost 9 bases, with 11 bases between them.

The chain carries TRBV6-5 and TRBJ1-4, with 7 bases matching TRBD1. From germline, CDR1 is MNHEY and CDR2 SVGAGI. The CDR3 covers 14 residues. V lost 8 bases and J lost 7; bases outside the gene matches: 10. As DNA, the CDR3 is TGTGCCAGCGGACCCCTTAGGACAGGTGAAAAACTGTTTTTT. Translation gives CASGPLRTGEKLFF.

The genes are TRBV5-1 and TRBJ2-7; 8 nucleotides agree with TRBD1. This CDR3 contains 14 residues. The V segment lost 0 bases and the J segment 1 base; nucleotides outside the gene matches: 0. Germline loops: CDR1 SGHRS, CDR2 YFSETQ. CDR3 DNA sequence: TGCGCCAGCAGCTTGGGACAGGGGTCCTACGAGCAGTACTTC. It specifies CASSLGQGSYEQYF.

The chain is built from TRBV9 and TRBJ2-2, with TRBD2 matching over 13 bases. Unmatched junction bases numbered 8, after V lost 0 bases and J lost 3 bases. The CDR3 is 19 amino acids. Germline CDR1 SGDLS, CDR2 YYNGEE. The CDR3 DNA follows: TGTGCCAGCAGCGTAGTAGTAGTAGGACTAGCGGGAGACACCGGGGAGCTGTTTTTT. Translating it yields CASSVVVVGLAGDTGELFF.

The V gene is TRBV14, the J gene TRBJ2-5; D gene unclear. The germline V and J ends were trimmed by 8 bases and 5 bases, with 12 bases remaining between them. The germline gives CDR1 SGHDN, CDR2 FVKESK. CDR3 length equals 12 residues. As DNA, the CDR3 is TGTGCCAGCGGTATTTCCCGGGAGACCCAGTACTTC. Amino acids: CASGISRETQYF. The whole variable domain, filled in from reference TRBV14 and TRBJ2-5, reads EAGVTQFPSHSVIEKGQTVTLRCDPISGHDNLYWYRRVMGKEIKFLLHFVKESKQDESGMPNNRFLAERTGGTYSTLKVQPAELEDSGVYFCASGISRETQYFGPGTRLLVL.

V and J are TRBV4-2 and TRBJ1-1; D is uncertain. The ends were cut back, 5 bases at V and 3 bases at J, with 19 bases in the middle. Per germline, CDR1 LGHNA and CDR2 YNFKEQ. This CDR3 is built from 16 residues. The CDR3 spells CASSFSPLEEDTEAFF. The CDR3 DNA reads as TGTGCCAGCAGCTTCAGCCCCCTGGAAGAGGACACTGAAGCTTTCTTT.